The sequence of this TCR beta chain was determined in a study of T cell responses to AZD1222 COVID-19 vaccine. Sequenced by immunoSEQ multiplex PCR; TCRdb stores in-frame clones only, minus some. Of 130,000 to 150,000 clones in the sample, about 87% were seen once. Germline V gene sequence: CDR1 KGHSH, CDR2 LQKENI. This CDR3 region has 17 residues. V lost 0 bases and J 2 bases, leaving 16 bases between the germline ends. The sequenced sample was peripheral blood, obtained on day 0 of MenACWY control vaccination. The V and J genes are TRBV18 and TRBJ2-5; D is ambiguous. The source is an adult in good health. The CDR3 coding sequence is TGTGCCAGCTCACCACCGAGGTTCGGTGTGGGACAAGAGACCCAGTACTTC. Its translation is CASSPPRFGVGQETQYF.